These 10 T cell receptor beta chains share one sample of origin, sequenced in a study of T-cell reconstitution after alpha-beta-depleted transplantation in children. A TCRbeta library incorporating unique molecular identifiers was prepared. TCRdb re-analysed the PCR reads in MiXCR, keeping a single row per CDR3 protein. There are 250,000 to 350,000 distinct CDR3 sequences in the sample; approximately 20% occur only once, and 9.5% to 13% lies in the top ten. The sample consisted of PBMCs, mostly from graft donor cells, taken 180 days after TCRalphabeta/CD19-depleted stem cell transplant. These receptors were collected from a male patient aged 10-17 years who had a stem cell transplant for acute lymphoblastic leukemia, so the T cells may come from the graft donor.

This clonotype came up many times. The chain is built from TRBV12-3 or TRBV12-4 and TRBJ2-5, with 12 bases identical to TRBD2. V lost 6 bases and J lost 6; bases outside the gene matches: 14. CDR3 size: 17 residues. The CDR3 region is CASSPGLAGRGRKTQYF. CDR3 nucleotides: TGTGCCAGCAGCCCCGGACTAGCGGGAAGAGGTCGAAAGACCCAGTACTTC.

The CDR3 coding sequence is TGCGCCAGCAGCTCGGATGGGACTAGCGGGAGGGTCTACAATGAGCAGTTCTTC. As protein: CASSSDGTSGRVYNEQFF. This chain joins TRBV5-1 and TRBJ2-1, with 16 positions matching TRBD2. The CDR3 runs to 18 residues. Per the germline V gene, CDR1 is SGHRS and CDR2 is YFSETQ. The V and J ends lost 3 bases and 3 bases, in that order; junction bases with no gene match: 6.

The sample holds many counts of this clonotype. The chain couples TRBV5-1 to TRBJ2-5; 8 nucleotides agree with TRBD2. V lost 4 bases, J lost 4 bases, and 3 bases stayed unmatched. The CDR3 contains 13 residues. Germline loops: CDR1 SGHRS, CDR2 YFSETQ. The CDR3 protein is CASSPGGGETQYF. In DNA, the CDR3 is TGCGCCAGCAGCCCCGGGGGGGGAGAGACCCAGTACTTC.

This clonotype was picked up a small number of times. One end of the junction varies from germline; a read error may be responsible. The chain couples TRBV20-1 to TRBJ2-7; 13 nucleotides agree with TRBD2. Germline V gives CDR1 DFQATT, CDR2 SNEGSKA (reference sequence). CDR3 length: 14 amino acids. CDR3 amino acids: CSARGLAGEDEQYF. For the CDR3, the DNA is TGCAGTGCCAGAGGACTAGCGGGAGAGGACGAGCAGTACTTC.

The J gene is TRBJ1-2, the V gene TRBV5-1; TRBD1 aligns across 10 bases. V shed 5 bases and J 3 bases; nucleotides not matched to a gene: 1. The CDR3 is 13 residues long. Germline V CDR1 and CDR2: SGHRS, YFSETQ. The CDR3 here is CASRGQGDYGYTF. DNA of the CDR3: TGCGCCAGCAGAGGACAGGGGGACTATGGCTACACCTTC.

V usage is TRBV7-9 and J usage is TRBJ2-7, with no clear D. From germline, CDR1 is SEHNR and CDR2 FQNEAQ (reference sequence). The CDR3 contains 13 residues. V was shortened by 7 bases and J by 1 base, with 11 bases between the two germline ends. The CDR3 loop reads CASNPASSYEQYF. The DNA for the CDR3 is TGTGCCAGCAACCCTGCCAGTTCCTACGAGCAGTACTTC. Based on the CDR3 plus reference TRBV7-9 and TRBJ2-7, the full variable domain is DTGVSQNPRHKITKRGQNVTFRCDPISEHNRLYWYRQTLGQGPEFLTYFQNEAQLEKSRLLSDRFSAERPKGSFSTLEIQRTEQGDSAMYLCASNPASSYEQYFGPGTRLTVT.

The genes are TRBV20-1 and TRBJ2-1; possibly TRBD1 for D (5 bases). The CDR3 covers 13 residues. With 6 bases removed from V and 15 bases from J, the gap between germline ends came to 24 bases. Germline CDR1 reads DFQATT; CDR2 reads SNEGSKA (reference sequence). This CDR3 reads CSAPTGKSLSPFF. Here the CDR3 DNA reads TGCAGTGCCCCTACAGGAAAGAGCTTGAGTCCGTTCTTC.

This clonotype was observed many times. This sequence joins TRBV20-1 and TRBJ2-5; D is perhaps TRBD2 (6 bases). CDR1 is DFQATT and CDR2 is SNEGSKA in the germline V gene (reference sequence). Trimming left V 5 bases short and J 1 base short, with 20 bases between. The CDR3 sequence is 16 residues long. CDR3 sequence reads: CSAPPPGLRGQETQYF. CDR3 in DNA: TGCAGTGCTCCCCCTCCGGGACTCCGGGGCCAAGAGACCCAGTACTTC.

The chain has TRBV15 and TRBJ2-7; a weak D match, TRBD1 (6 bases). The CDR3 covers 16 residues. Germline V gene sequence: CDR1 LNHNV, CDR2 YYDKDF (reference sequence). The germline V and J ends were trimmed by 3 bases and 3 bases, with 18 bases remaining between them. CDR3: CATSSDTGQGIYEQYF. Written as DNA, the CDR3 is TGTGCCACCAGCAGTGATACGGGCCAGGGGATCTACGAGCAGTACTTC.

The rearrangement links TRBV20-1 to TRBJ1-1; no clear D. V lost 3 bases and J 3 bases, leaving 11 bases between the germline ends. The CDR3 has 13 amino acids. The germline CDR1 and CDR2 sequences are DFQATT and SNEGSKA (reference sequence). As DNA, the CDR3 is TGCAGTGCTAGTGCGAGTCGGGACACTGAAGCTTTCTTT. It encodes CSASASRDTEAFF.